These 14 T cell receptor beta chains share one sample of origin, sequenced in a study of blood T cell repertoires in COVID-19. Clones were read by immunoSEQ multiplex PCR, and TCRdb kept only the in-frame ones, dropping some. Seen here are about 210,000 clones, 80% to 90% observed once, and the top ten hold approximately 10%. The sequenced material came from PBMCs or T cells enriched from blood (not recorded which). The receptors shown here come from a man aged 18 to 35 with acute COVID-19.

Only one count was recorded for this clone. The chain combines TRBV28 with TRBJ2-1, with 9 bases that match TRBD2. This CDR3 region has 16 residues. Germline loops: CDR1 MDHEN, CDR2 SYDVKM. V lost 3 bases, J lost 4 bases, and 7 bases stayed unmatched. CDR3 sequence (DNA): TGTGCCAGCAGTTTTGGCGGACTAGCGAATTACAATGAGCAGTTCTTC. Protein product: CASSFGGLANYNEQFF.

This rearrangement joins TRBV19 to TRBJ2-2, with D perhaps TRBD1 (5 bases). V was trimmed by 6 bases and J by 0 bases, leaving 11 bases between them. Per germline, CDR1 LNHDA and CDR2 SQIVND (reference sequence). The CDR3 is 15 amino acids. The CDR3: CASRWGQANTGELFF. The CDR3 DNA reads TGTGCCAGTAGATGGGGCCAAGCGAACACCGGGGAGCTGTTTTTT.

The chain recombines TRBV9 with TRBJ2-2, with 9 positions matching TRBD1. Germline V CDR1 and CDR2: SGDLS, YYNGEE. This CDR3 is 14 amino acids long. V lost 7 bases and J lost 6; bases outside the gene matches: 7. For the CDR3, the DNA is TGTGCCAGCGCGGAGGACAGGGGCCCCGGGGAGCTGTTTTTT. This gives the protein CASAEDRGPGELFF.

The chain links TRBV12-3 or TRBV12-4 to TRBJ2-3; D remains unclear. The CDR3 contains 12 residues. The V end was cut by 4 bases, the J end by 2 bases, with 4 bases between. The CDR3 is CASSSVTDTQYF. For the CDR3, the DNA is TGTGCCAGCAGTTCCGTCACAGATACGCAGTATTTT.

In this sample, this clone turned up a few times. The chain recombines TRBV9 with TRBJ1-1; no firm D call. Between the trimmed V and J ends, which lost 0 bases and 8 bases, there was a span of 11 bases. CDR1 is SGDLS, CDR2 YYNGEE, per germline. This CDR3 has 13 amino acids. CDR3: CASSVVPTAEAFF. The CDR3 DNA reads TGTGCCAGCAGCGTAGTCCCAACTGCCGAAGCTTTCTTT.

The chain joins TRBV19 to TRBJ2-1; tentatively, D is TRBD1 (5 bases). Between the trimmed V and J ends, which lost 3 bases and 5 bases, there was a span of 14 bases. Germline CDR1 reads LNHDA; CDR2 reads SQIVND (reference sequence). The CDR3 has 15 amino acids. The CDR3, as DNA: TGTGCCAGTAGTATGAGCAGGGTTGGACACAATGAGCAGTTCTTC. Protein: CASSMSRVGHNEQFF.

This clone has just a few counts. The germline gene is not matched at one end of the junction; a read error may be the cause. The chain has TRBV7-7 and TRBJ2-5; possibly TRBD2 for D (6 bases). This CDR3 comprises 15 residues. CDR1 SSHAT and CDR2 FNYEAQ come from the germline V gene (reference sequence). DNA of the CDR3: TGTGCTAGCAGCTTAGTCGGTAGCGGCCAAGAGACCCAGTACTTC. Protein product: CASSLVGSGQETQYF.

The chain is built from TRBV7-2 and TRBJ2-5; D may be TRBD2 (6 bases). V lost 5 bases and J 5 bases, leaving 21 bases between the germline ends. CDR1 SGHTA and CDR2 FQGNSA come from the germline V gene. The CDR3 consists of 16 residues. The CDR3 spells CASSPPEGFALETQYF. The CDR3 region has the DNA TGTGCCAGCAGCCCCCCGGAGGGGTTCGCCCTGGAGACCCAGTACTTC.

The chain employs TRBV7-9 and TRBJ1-1; TRBD1 aligns across 8 bases. Per the germline V gene, CDR1 is SEHNR and CDR2 is FQNEAQ (reference sequence). The trim removed 4 bases at V and 0 bases at J, leaving 4 bases unmatched. CDR3 size: 15 residues. The CDR3 nucleotides read TGTGCCAGCAGCTCCCGGACAGGGCTGAACACTGAAGCTTTCTTT. Its protein is CASSSRTGLNTEAFF.

The genes are TRBV9 and TRBJ1-1; 9 bases map to TRBD1. Germline assignment: CDR1 SGDLS and CDR2 YYNGEE. Germline trimming cut 4 bases from V and 1 base from J; bases unmatched to any gene: 5. The CDR3 runs 15 residues. The CDR3 bases are TGTGCCAGCAGCCCCTCGACAGGGGGGAACACTGAAGCTTTCTTT. Protein sequence: CASSPSTGGNTEAFF.

V usage is TRBV11-2 and J usage is TRBJ2-7; 10 nucleotides align to TRBD1. The CDR3 has 14 amino acids. Germline trimming cut 8 bases from V and 7 bases from J; bases unmatched to any gene: 11. Germline loops: CDR1 SGHAT, CDR2 FQNNGV. This chain's CDR3 is CASRRQGAGGEQYF. The CDR3 bases are TGTGCCAGCCGCAGACAGGGGGCAGGAGGGGAGCAGTACTTC.

The rearrangement joins TRBV28 to TRBJ2-7, with TRBD2 matching 7 bases. The CDR3 extends over 17 amino acids. Germline assignment: CDR1 MDHEN and CDR2 SYDVKM. Losses at the gene ends were 7 bases for V and 4 bases for J; bases not matched to a gene: 19. The CDR3, as DNA: TGTGCCAGCAACCCTAGGTTGGGTGTGAGGGAGGGGTACGAGCAGTACTTC. This gives the protein CASNPRLGVREGYEQYF.

The chain joins TRBV7-9 to TRBJ1-3; D is possibly TRBD1 (5 bases). V lost 5 bases to trimming and J lost 1 base, with 21 bases between them. This CDR3 contains 18 residues. The germline CDR1 and CDR2 sequences are SEHNR and FQNEAQ (reference sequence). This chain's CDR3 is CASSGNPGDFESGNTIYF. DNA for the CDR3: TGTGCCAGCAGCGGCAACCCCGGGGACTTTGAGTCTGGAAACACCATATATTTT. Full variable domain (missing parts from reference TRBV7-9 and TRBJ1-3): DTGVSQNPRHKITKRGQNVTFRCDPISEHNRLYWYRQTLGQGPEFLTYFQNEAQLEKSRLLSDRFSAERPKGSFSTLEIQRTEQGDSAMYLCASSGNPGDFESGNTIYFGEGSWLTVV.

This clone appeared once. J is TRBJ2-1 and V is TRBV27, with D possibly matching TRBD2 (6 bases). The length of the CDR3 is 16 residues. The V and J ends lost 0 bases and 1 base respectively, with 10 bases between them. Germline CDR1 MNHEY, CDR2 SMNVEV (reference sequence). The CDR3 is CASSLSSGYSYNEQFF. CDR3 bases: TGTGCCAGCAGTTTATCAAGCGGGTATTCCTACAATGAGCAGTTCTTC.